One and the same sample provided the 28 T cell receptor beta chains below, sequenced in a study of human T cells and chemical hapten exposure. MiXCR, applied by TCRdb to the RACE reads, yields one record per CDR3 protein. The sample has some 170,000 distinct CDR3 sequences; about 30% are singletons. The time point was: patch test 3, about 24 weeks after DPC sensitization. Treatment noted: therapeutic diphenylcyclopropenone sensitization with weekly scalp DPC. Material: whole blood, obtained in connection with sensitization to the hapten diphenylcyclopropenone (DPC). The receptors originated from a woman in her late teens or twenties with alopecia areata. Some clones in this sample may be carry-over from other donors' samples.

This clonotype occurred a few times. The DNA of the CDR3 is TGCGCCAGCACTCCCTCTGGGGCCAACGTCCTGACTTTC. This gives the protein CASTPSGANVLTF. The rearrangement joins TRBV10-2 to TRBJ2-6; no clear D gene. V dropped 7 bases and J dropped 0 bases, with 4 bases sitting between them. Per the germline V gene, CDR1 is WSHSY and CDR2 is SAAADI. The CDR3 is 13 amino acids.

V gene TRBV14 combines with J gene TRBJ2-1, with TRBD1 matching over 10 bases. CDR1 and CDR2 from the germline V gene are SGHDN and FVKESK. Germline trimming cut 5 bases from V and 2 bases from J; bases unmatched to any gene: 3. This CDR3 region has 15 residues. CDR3 sequence: CASSATGGPYNEQFF. In nucleotides, the CDR3 is TGTGCCAGCAGCGCGACAGGGGGCCCCTACAATGAGCAGTTCTTC.

The V and J genes are TRBV6-4 and TRBJ2-3; weak D call: TRBD2 (7 bases). From germline, CDR1 is MRHNA and CDR2 SNTAGT. Trimming left V 2 bases short and J 0 bases short, with 9 bases between. There are 15 residues in the CDR3. CDR3 sequence reads: CASSDGGASTDTQYF. The CDR3 DNA follows: TGTGCCAGCAGTGACGGGGGGGCTAGCACAGATACGCAGTATTTT.

This clonotype was detected only a few times. V usage is TRBV4-1 and J usage is TRBJ1-2; no clear D gene. From germline, CDR1 is MGHRA and CDR2 YSYEKL. Trimming removed 0 bases from V and 4 bases from J, with 15 bases in between. The CDR3 extends over 16 amino acids. The CDR3 nucleotides are TGCGCCAGCAGCCAAGAGGATAGGGCCTTGAGCTATGGCTACACCTTC. Amino acid sequence: CASSQEDRALSYGYTF.

This clonotype was counted at least ten times. The rearrangement uses TRBV4-3 and TRBJ1-6, with a weak D call TRBD1 (5 bases). Trimming took off 0 bases at V and 8 bases at J, with 11 bases between the two ends. CDR1 is LGHNA and CDR2 is YSLEER in the germline V gene. This CDR3 is 15 amino acids long. The CDR3 DNA reads TGCGCCAGCAGCCAAGATCTGGGGGACTATTCACCCCTCCACTTT. Its protein product is CASSQDLGDYSPLHF.

The CDR3 nucleotides are TGCGCCAGCAGCCAAGTAGGACAGGGGGCTAAGGGCAATGAGCAGTTCTTC. Translating it yields CASSQVGQGAKGNEQFF. The chain couples TRBV4-1 to TRBJ2-1; 11 bases match TRBD1. Germline CDR1 is MGHRA and CDR2 is YSYEKL. The CDR3 is 17 residues long. V lost 1 base, J lost 6 bases, and 8 bases stayed unmatched.

A few counts support this clonotype. V gene TRBV24-1 combines with J gene TRBJ2-3, with D hard to call. V was cut by 4 bases and J by 2 bases, with 6 bases left in between. Germline CDR1 KGHDR, CDR2 SFDVKD. CDR3 length equals 13 residues. CDR3 amino acids: CATSDISTDTQYF. DNA for the CDR3: TGTGCCACCAGTGACATCTCCACAGATACGCAGTATTTT.

This chain joins TRBV28 and TRBJ2-1; 8 nucleotides align to TRBD2. The CDR3 contains 15 residues. Germline V CDR1 and CDR2: MDHEN, SYDVKM. Unmatched junction bases numbered 1, after V lost 1 base and J lost 2 bases. The chain's CDR3 is CASSLSLAAYNEQFF. The CDR3 DNA reads TGTGCCAGCAGTTTATCACTAGCGGCCTACAATGAGCAGTTCTTC.

The table lists this clonotype with a few counts. The rearrangement uses TRBV19 and TRBJ2-1, with TRBD2 matching 9 bases. Trimming took 10 bases from V and 0 from J; bases not matched to a gene: 4. CDR3 length: 14 amino acids. Germline CDR1 reads LNHDA; CDR2 reads SQIVND (reference sequence). For the CDR3, the DNA is TGTGCCACCGTGACTAGCGGCTCCTACAATGAGCAGTTCTTC. Translated: CATVTSGSYNEQFF.

At least ten counts were recorded for this clonotype. V usage is TRBV7-2 and J usage is TRBJ1-5; a weak D match, TRBD1 (5 bases). CDR1 is SGHTA, CDR2 FQGNSA, per germline. V was shortened by 5 bases and J by 7 bases, with 15 bases between the two germline ends. The CDR3 spans 14 residues. CDR3 sequence: CASSPDRVDQPQHF. The DNA for the CDR3 is TGTGCCAGCAGCCCCGACAGAGTAGACCAGCCCCAGCATTTT.

V is TRBV10-2 and J is TRBJ1-2, with 7 bases aligning to TRBD1. This CDR3 has 13 residues. The V segment lost 5 bases and the J segment 5 bases; nucleotides outside the gene matches: 5. CDR1 is WSHSY and CDR2 is SAAADI in the germline V gene. In DNA form, the CDR3 reads TGCGCCAGCAGTAACCGGGACAGTTATGGCTACACCTTC. Amino acid sequence: CASSNRDSYGYTF.

This clonotype turned up a few times. The chain links TRBV7-9 to TRBJ1-5; D gene uncertain. Germline CDR1 reads SEHNR; CDR2 reads FQNEAQ (reference sequence). The germline V and J ends were trimmed by 5 bases and 1 base, with 15 bases remaining between them. The CDR3 sequence is 16 residues long. The CDR3 reads CASSNRAEGSNQPQHF. The CDR3 bases are TGTGCCAGCAGCAACCGGGCCGAAGGAAGCAATCAGCCCCAGCATTTT. The variable domain in full, with the rest retrieved from reference TRBV7-9 and TRBJ1-5, is DTGVSQNPRHKITKRGQNVTFRCDPISEHNRLYWYRQTLGQGPEFLTYFQNEAQLEKSRLLSDRFSAERPKGSFSTLEIQRTEQGDSAMYLCASSNRAEGSNQPQHFGDGTRLSIL.

Many counts were recorded for this clonotype. The V gene is TRBV7-8, the J gene TRBJ2-5; the D is unclear. CDR1 and CDR2 from the germline V gene are SGHVS and FQNEAQ. Trimming took off 5 bases at V and 1 base at J, with 14 bases between the two ends. This CDR3 contains 15 residues. In nucleotides, the CDR3 is TGTGCCAGCAGCCTAACGACCGGGTCCCAAGAGACCCAGTACTTC. Encoded protein: CASSLTTGSQETQYF. Supplemented by reference TRBV7-8 and TRBJ2-5, the full variable domain reads GAGVSQSPRYKVAKRGQDVALRCDPISGHVSLFWYQQALGQGPEFLTYFQNEAQLDKSGLPSDRFFAERPEGSVSTLKIQRTQQEDSAVYLCASSLTTGSQETQYFGPGTRLLVL.

Only a few counts were recorded for this clonotype. The chain couples TRBV29-1 to TRBJ1-1; 12 bases line up with TRBD1. CDR3 length: 15 amino acids. Germline CDR1 reads SQVTM; CDR2 reads ANQGSEA. Losses at the gene ends were 4 bases for V and 3 bases for J; bases not matched to a gene: 6. The CDR3 coding sequence is TGCAGCGTTGCGGGACAGGGGGCAATGGACACTGAAGCTTTCTTT. The encoded protein is CSVAGQGAMDTEAFF.

The table lists this clonotype with a few counts. J is TRBJ2-7 and V is TRBV29-1; perhaps TRBD2 as D (5 bases). This CDR3 has 13 amino acids. Germline V gene lookup returns CDR1 SQVTM and CDR2 ANQGSEA. V was trimmed by 4 bases and J by 4 bases, leaving 14 bases between them. DNA for the CDR3: TGCAGCGTTGGCCTAGCCACGGGTTACGAGCAGTACTTC. This sequence encodes CSVGLATGYEQYF.

This CDR3 is CASRRLSGANVLTF. CDR3 nucleotides: TGTGCCAGCAGGCGTCTCTCTGGGGCCAACGTCCTGACTTTC. The chain employs TRBV27 and TRBJ2-6, with D hard to call. The V gene lost 6 bases and the J gene lost 0 bases, with 6 bases spanning the gap. This CDR3 is 14 amino acids long. CDR1 is MNHEY, CDR2 SMNVEV, per germline (reference sequence).

The V call is TRBV7-9, the J call TRBJ2-1; D gene unclear. This CDR3 has 14 residues. The V gene lost 5 bases and the J gene lost 7 bases, with 15 bases spanning the gap. Per the germline V gene, CDR1 is SEHNR and CDR2 is FQNEAQ (reference sequence). In DNA, the CDR3 is TGTGCCAGCAGCCGGCCCGCGGCCTCGAATGAGCAGTTCTTC. This gives the protein CASSRPAASNEQFF. Filled out from reference TRBV7-9 and TRBJ2-1, the complete variable domain reads DTGVSQNPRHKITKRGQNVTFRCDPISEHNRLYWYRQTLGQGPEFLTYFQNEAQLEKSRLLSDRFSAERPKGSFSTLEIQRTEQGDSAMYLCASSRPAASNEQFFGPGTRLTVL.

In this sample, this clonotype turned up a few times. The chain combines TRBV11-2 with TRBJ2-7; 9 bases are shared with TRBD1. The V gene end was trimmed by 5 bases and the J gene end by 4 bases; junction bases not matched to a gene: 12. Germline loops: CDR1 SGHAT, CDR2 FQNNGV. The CDR3 consists of 16 residues. The CDR3 DNA reads TGTGCCAGCAGCATCGATCCCGGGACAGGGAAGTACGAGCAGTACTTC. It codes for CASSIDPGTGKYEQYF.

CDR3 residues: CASSLERVTEAFF. CDR3 in DNA: TGTGCCAGCAGCTTAGAGCGGGTTACTGAAGCTTTCTTT. The V gene is TRBV7-6, the J gene TRBJ1-1, with D unclear. Germline CDR1 and CDR2: SGHVS and FNYEAQ. V was shortened by 1 base and J by 5 bases, with 8 bases between the two germline ends. There are 13 residues in the CDR3.

V usage is TRBV29-1 and J usage is TRBJ1-1, with D possibly TRBD1 on 6 matching bases. The CDR3 is 14 amino acids. Germline V gene data show CDR1 as SQVTM and CDR2 as ANQGSEA. Trimming shortened V by 7 bases and J by 1 base, and 16 bases separated the two germline ends. The chain's CDR3 is CSGGGGKGNTEAFF. CDR3 coding DNA: TGCAGCGGGGGGGGCGGTAAGGGGAACACTGAAGCTTTCTTT.

There are a few counts of this clonotype. This rearrangement joins TRBV5-5 to TRBJ1-2, with a tentative D call TRBD1 (6 bases). The length of the CDR3 is 13 residues. The germline V gene has CDR1 SGHKS and CDR2 YYEKEE (reference sequence). Trimming stripped 5 bases from V and 5 bases from J, with 13 bases between. In DNA form, the CDR3 reads TGTGCCAGCAGAGTGACAGGCGCTTATGGCTACACCTTC. Residues: CASRVTGAYGYTF. The full variable domain, with the rest looked up from reference TRBV5-5 and TRBJ1-2, is DAGVTQSPTHLIKTRGQQVTLRCSPISGHKSVSWYQQVLGQGPQFIFQYYEKEERGRGNFPDRFSARQFPNYSSELNVNALLLGDSALYLCASRVTGAYGYTFGSGTRLTVV.

This clonotype was seen only once. The J gene is TRBJ1-5, the V gene TRBV6-5; D is unclear. With 2 bases removed from V and 2 bases from J, the gap between germline ends came to 7 bases. CDR1 MNHEY and CDR2 SVGAGI come from the germline V gene. This CDR3 contains 14 residues. This chain's CDR3 is CASSYGLGNQPQHF. Here the CDR3 DNA reads TGTGCCAGCAGTTACGGGTTGGGCAATCAGCCCCAGCATTTT.

This rearrangement joins TRBV29-1 to TRBJ2-7, with D perhaps matching TRBD2 (5 bases). V was cut by 6 bases and J by 0 bases, with 15 bases left in between. The CDR3 totals 14 residues. CDR1 SQVTM and CDR2 ANQGSEA come from the germline V gene. CDR3 nucleotides: TGCAGCGTCGTACGAGACTACCTCTCCTACGAGCAGTACTTC. This gives the protein CSVVRDYLSYEQYF.

The CDR3 sequence: CASRTTGDVTEAFF. In nucleotides, the CDR3 is TGTGCCAGCAGAACCACAGGGGATGTCACTGAAGCTTTCTTT. V gene TRBV7-2 combines with J gene TRBJ1-1, with 7 bases identical to TRBD1. V gave up 6 bases and J gave up 4 bases; unmatched junction bases: 8. The CDR3 has 14 amino acids. The germline V gene encodes CDR1 SGHTA and CDR2 FQGNSA.

The genes are TRBV4-1 and TRBJ1-4; D is unclear. Germline lookup yields CDR1 MGHRA and CDR2 YSYEKL. V lost 3 bases to trimming and J lost 2 bases, with 13 bases between them. CDR3 length equals 16 residues. For the CDR3, the DNA is TGCGCCAGCAGCCAGTACACCGACTCGACTAATGAAAAACTGTTTTTT. Translation: CASSQYTDSTNEKLFF.

The chain joins TRBV7-2 to TRBJ2-5; D is undetermined. This CDR3 has 15 residues. Trimming pared 1 base from V and 1 base from J, leaving 10 bases between. CDR1 SGHTA and CDR2 FQGNSA come from the germline V gene. The CDR3 spells CASSLGRLSQETQYF. The CDR3 DNA reads as TGTGCCAGCAGCTTAGGTCGGCTCAGCCAAGAGACCCAGTACTTC.

This clonotype was found a few times. This rearrangement joins TRBV30 to TRBJ1-3; D perhaps matches TRBD1 (5 bases). Germline V CDR1 and CDR2: GTSNPN, SVGIG (reference sequence). Trimming cost V 7 bases and J 0 bases, with 19 bases left between them. The length of the CDR3 is 16 residues. The CDR3 is CAFQNVTAHSGNTIYF. The CDR3 DNA follows: TGTGCCTTCCAGAACGTGACAGCTCACTCTGGAAACACCATATATTTT.

This clonotype came up a few times. The chain has TRBV5-1 and TRBJ1-2, with D perhaps matching TRBD1 (5 bases). The CDR3 totals 14 residues. V was cut by 1 base and J by 8 bases, with 15 bases left in between. CDR1 SGHRS and CDR2 YFSETQ come from the germline V gene. Here the CDR3 reads CASSLSGGGRGYTF. The CDR3 DNA reads as TGCGCCAGCAGCTTGTCGGGGGGAGGTCGAGGCTACACCTTC.